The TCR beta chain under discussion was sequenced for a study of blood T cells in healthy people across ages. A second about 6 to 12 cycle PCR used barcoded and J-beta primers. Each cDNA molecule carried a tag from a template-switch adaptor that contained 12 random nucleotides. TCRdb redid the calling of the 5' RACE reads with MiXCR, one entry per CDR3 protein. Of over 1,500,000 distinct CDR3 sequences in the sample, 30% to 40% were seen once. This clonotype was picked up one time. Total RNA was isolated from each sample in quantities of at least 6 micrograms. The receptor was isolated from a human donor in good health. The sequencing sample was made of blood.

The CDR3 is CASSDRVSSNQPQHF. DNA for the CDR3: TGTGCCAGCAGTGACCGTGTTTCCAGCAATCAGCCCCAGCATTTT. V usage is TRBV25-1 and J usage is TRBJ1-5, with D uncertain. Looked up from germline, CDR1 is MGHDK and CDR2 is SYGVNS. V shed 3 bases and J shed 1 base, with 10 bases lying between them. The CDR3 length is 15 residues.